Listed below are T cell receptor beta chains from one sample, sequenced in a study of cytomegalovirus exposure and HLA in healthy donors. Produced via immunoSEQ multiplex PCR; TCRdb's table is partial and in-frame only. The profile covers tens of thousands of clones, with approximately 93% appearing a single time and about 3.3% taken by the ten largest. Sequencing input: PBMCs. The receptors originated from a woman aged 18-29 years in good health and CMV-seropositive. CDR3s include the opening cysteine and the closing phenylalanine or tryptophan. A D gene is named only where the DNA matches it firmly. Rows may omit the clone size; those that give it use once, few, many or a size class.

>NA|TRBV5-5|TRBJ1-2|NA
TGTGCCAGCAGCTTGATGGGAGGGGAAAGATATGGCTACACCTTC
CASSLMGGERYGYTF
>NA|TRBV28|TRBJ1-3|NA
TGTGCCAGCAGTTTGACAGCCGGAAACACCATATATTTT
CASSLTAGNTIYF
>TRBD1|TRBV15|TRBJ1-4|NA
TGTGCCACCAGGTTGGGACTAGTGACAGGGTTGAGTGAAAAACTGTTTTTT
CATRLGLVTGLSEKLFF
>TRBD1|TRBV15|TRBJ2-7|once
TGTGCCACCAGCAAAAACCCGGGACAGGGATACTACGAGCAGTACTTC
CATSKNPGQGYYEQYF
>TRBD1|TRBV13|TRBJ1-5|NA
TGTGCCAGCAGCTATATTCTATTCCCCTGGGGACAGGGAATCTATAGCAATCAGCCCCAGCATTTT
CASSYILFPWGQGIYSNQPQHF
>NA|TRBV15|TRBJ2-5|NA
TGTGCCACCAGCACCAGGGGTGGAGAGACCCAGTACTTC
CATSTRGGETQYF
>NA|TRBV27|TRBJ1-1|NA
TGTGCCAGCAGTTTTGGCAGGGCGGGGACTGAAGCTTTCTTT
CASSFGRAGTEAFF
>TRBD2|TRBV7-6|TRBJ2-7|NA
TGTGCCAGCAGCCCAGGGACTAGCACGAGCGAGCAGTACTTC
CASSPGTSTSEQYF
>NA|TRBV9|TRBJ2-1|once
TGTGCCAGCAGCGTAGAGCTAGGTGTGAATGAGCAGTTCTTC
CASSVELGVNEQFF
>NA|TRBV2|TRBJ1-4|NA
TGTGCCAGCAGGGCGGCCACCTTTTTTGCTAATGAAAAACTGTTTTTT
CASRAATFFANEKLFF
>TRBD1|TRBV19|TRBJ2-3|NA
TGTGCCAGTAGTAAGAAGGACAGGGATTCAGATACGCAGTATTTT
CASSKKDRDSDTQYF
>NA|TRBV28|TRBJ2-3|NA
TGTGCCAGCAGGGGCAGTAGCACAGATACGCAGTATTTT
CASRGSSTDTQYF
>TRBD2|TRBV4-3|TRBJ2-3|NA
TGCGCCACCGGGGGTGCGGGGGGGCTTGGGACGCAGTATTTT
CATGGAGGLGTQYF
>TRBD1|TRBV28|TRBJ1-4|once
TGTGCCAGCATTAGAGACAGGGGAGCGGGTGAAAAACTGTTTTTT
CASIRDRGAGEKLFF
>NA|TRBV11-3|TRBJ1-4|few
TGTGCCAGCAGCTTAACAAGGGAGGAAAAACTGTTTTTT
CASSLTREEKLFF
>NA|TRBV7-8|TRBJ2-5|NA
TGTGCCAGCAGCCCTCCACAGGTCCGGCAGACCCAGTACTTC
CASSPPQVRQTQYF
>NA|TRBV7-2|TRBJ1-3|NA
TGTGCCAGCAGCTTAGGAGCGGGCACTGGAAACACCATATATTTT
CASSLGAGTGNTIYF
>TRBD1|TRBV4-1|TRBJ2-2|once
TGCGCCAGCAGCCAAGATGACAGGGGCGGAGGAACCGGGGAGCTGTTTTTT
CASSQDDRGGGTGELFF
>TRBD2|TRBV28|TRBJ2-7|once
TGTGCCAGCAGCTCACTGACTAAGCGGGATTCCTACGAGCAGTACTTC
CASSSLTKRDSYEQYF
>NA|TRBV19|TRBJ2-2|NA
TGTGCCAGTAGTACCTTCGAGGCCGGGGAGCTGTTTTTT
CASSTFEAGELFF
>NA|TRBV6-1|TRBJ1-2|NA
TGTGCCAGCAGTGAAGCGCGTTCGGGCAGGGCTAACTATGGCTACACCTTC
CASSEARSGRANYGYTF
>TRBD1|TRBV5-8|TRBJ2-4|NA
TGTGCCAGCAGCTTGCCCAGGGGGCGCTTGGCCAAAAACATTCAGTACTTC
CASSLPRGRLAKNIQYF
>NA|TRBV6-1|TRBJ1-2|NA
TGTGCCAGCAACCAAGACATATACTATGGCTACACCTTC
CASNQDIYYGYTF
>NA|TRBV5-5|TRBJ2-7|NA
TGTGCCAGCAGCTTTAGTGGGGCGGGAAAAAGGTTC
CASSFSGAGKRF